The clone carrying this T cell receptor (beta chain) was seen ten or more times. These data are taken from a study of T cells in Graves' hyperthyroidism and ophthalmopathy. There are 11 residues in the CDR3. V lost 2 bases to trimming and J lost 6 bases, with 8 bases between them. Germline CDR1 and CDR2: GTSNPN and SVGIG (reference sequence). TCR beta CDR3 regions were amplified from RNA transcripts. A first-round RT-PCR of the TCR CDR3 used the HTBI primer set. TCRdb re-called the multiplex PCR reads with MiXCR, one entry per CDR3 protein. The table records approximately 300,000 distinct CDR3 sequences, roughly 17% of them present only once.

This sequence was found in a man aged 25-45 years with Graves' hyperthyroidism. J is TRBJ2-7 and V is TRBV30, with a tentative D call TRBD1 (5 bases). Input material: blood. As DNA, the CDR3 is TGTGCCTGGAGTATTAGGGGCGAGCAGTACTTC. As protein: CAWSIRGEQYF.